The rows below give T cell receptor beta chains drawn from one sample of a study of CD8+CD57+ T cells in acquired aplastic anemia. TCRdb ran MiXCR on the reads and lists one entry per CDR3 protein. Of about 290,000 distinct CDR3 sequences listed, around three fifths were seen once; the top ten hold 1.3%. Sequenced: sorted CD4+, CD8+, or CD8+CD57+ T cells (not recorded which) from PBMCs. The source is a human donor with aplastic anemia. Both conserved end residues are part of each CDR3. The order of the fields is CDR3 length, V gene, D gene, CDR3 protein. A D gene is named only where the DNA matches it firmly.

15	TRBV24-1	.	CATRGRGRVSYEQYF
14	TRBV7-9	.	CASSLQGSNQPQHF
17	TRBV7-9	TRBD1	CASSLRDRGLGGNTIYF
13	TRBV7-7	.	CASSSNTEETQYF
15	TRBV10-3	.	CAISTGTTKGNTIYF
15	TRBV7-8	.	CASSPTGTTSDTQYF
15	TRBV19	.	CASSISPGHLYEQYF
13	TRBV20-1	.	CSARADSNSPLHF
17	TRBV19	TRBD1	CASSTRRDRGSGQPQHF
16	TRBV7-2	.	CATSRPRQDSYYGYTF
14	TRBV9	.	CASSVDTSSYEQYF
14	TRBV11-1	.	CASSESLERSEQYF
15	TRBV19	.	CASSNPGQNTGELFF
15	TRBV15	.	CATSRPSYSNQPQHF
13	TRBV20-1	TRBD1	CSAAQGINYGYTF
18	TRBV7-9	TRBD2	CASSPLPLAGASSYEQYF
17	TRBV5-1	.	CASSFSIQVSTNEKLFF
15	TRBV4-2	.	CASSLRVFMNTEAFF
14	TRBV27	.	CASSGRQGFYGYTF
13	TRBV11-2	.	CASSWPIDHEQYF
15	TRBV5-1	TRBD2	CASSPAGGIAGELFF
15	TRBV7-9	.	CASSLTGQGNQPQHF
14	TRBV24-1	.	CATSDGAGSVERFF
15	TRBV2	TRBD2	CASRGLAGAYNEQLF
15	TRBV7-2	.	CASSLRQSSNQPRHF
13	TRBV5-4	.	CASGGTASDEQYF
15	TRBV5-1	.	CASGLRTTDFDEQYF
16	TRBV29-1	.	CSVEVGTQTDYYEQYF
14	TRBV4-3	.	CASSQDEDTGELFF
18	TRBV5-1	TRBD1	CASSLVGTVAKFQETQYF
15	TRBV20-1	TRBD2	CSARGSGGAPETQYF
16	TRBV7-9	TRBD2	CASSSSAGGPYNEQFF
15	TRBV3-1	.	CASSQGVHNTGELFF
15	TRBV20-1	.	CSARDYGTESYEQYF
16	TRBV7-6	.	CASSARYREDSYEQYF
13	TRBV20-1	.	CSARDYGGNTIYF
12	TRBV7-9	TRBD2	CASSVGGRELFF
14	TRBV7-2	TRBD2	CASAGLAASYEQYF
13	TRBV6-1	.	CASKNRAGNTIYF
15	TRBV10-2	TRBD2	CASMGAGASYNEQFF